One sample yielded the 9 T cell receptor beta chains listed below, sequenced in a study of technical replicates of blood from several donors. Repertoires were generated with immunoSEQ multiplex PCR, while TCRdb's copy carries only in-frame clones and drops some. The table lists about 82,000 clones, 85% to 95% of them singletons. Sequences were obtained from T cells isolated from PBMCs. The receptors originated from a human donor in good health.

The chain has TRBV19 and TRBJ1-2; 9 bases map to TRBD1. The J segment lost 3 bases and the V segment lost 10 bases, leaving 12 bases of the junction unmatched. CDR1 and CDR2 (germline): LNHDA, SQIVND (reference sequence). This CDR3 comprises 15 residues. The CDR3 nucleotides read TGTGCCACCCTACGGGGACAGGGAACCCACTATGGCTACACCTTC. The encoded protein is CATLRGQGTHYGYTF.

The chain is built from TRBV7-2 and TRBJ1-5; TRBD1 agrees at 8 bases. The CDR3 consists of 13 residues. V gave up 2 bases and J gave up 6 bases; unmatched junction bases: 0. The germline CDR1 and CDR2 sequences are SGHTA and FQGNSA. CDR3 protein: CASSLQGAQPQHF. In DNA form, the CDR3 reads TGTGCCAGCAGCTTACAGGGGGCTCAGCCCCAGCATTTT.

This clone appeared a few times. V and J are TRBV27 and TRBJ2-2, with TRBD1 matching 9 bases. CDR3 length: 13 amino acids. The germline V gene has CDR1 MNHEY and CDR2 SMNVEV (reference sequence). V dropped 6 bases and J dropped 13; count of bases not matched to a gene: 9. CDR3 sequence (DNA): TGTGCCAGCAGGGGGACAGGGAGGACGGGGCTGTTTTTT. It encodes CASRGTGRTGLFF.

The sample holds one count of this clone. This rearrangement joins TRBV5-1 to TRBJ2-3; D may be TRBD1 (5 bases). CDR3 length equals 15 residues. Between the trimmed V and J ends, which lost 2 bases and 0 bases, there was a span of 10 bases. Germline loops: CDR1 SGHRS, CDR2 YFSETQ. The chain's CDR3 is CASSFQGYSTDTQYF. Here the CDR3 DNA reads TGCGCCAGCAGCTTTCAGGGTTACAGCACAGATACGCAGTATTTT.

The chain links TRBV6-1 to TRBJ2-3; 7 bases are a match to TRBD1. Germline V gene data show CDR1 as MNHNS and CDR2 as SASEGT. The CDR3 covers 15 residues. V gave up 3 bases and J gave up 3 bases; unmatched junction bases: 6. In DNA, the CDR3 is TGTGCCAGCAGTGATTGGGGACAGCCTACAGATACGCAGTATTTT. Its translation is CASSDWGQPTDTQYF.

The chain links TRBV27 to TRBJ2-7; D unclear. The CDR3 has 13 amino acids. Germline CDR1 MNHEY, CDR2 SMNVEV (reference sequence). Trimming stripped 5 bases from V and 4 bases from J, with 12 bases between. CDR3 residues: CASSPGDQYEQYF. The CDR3 DNA is TGTGCCAGCAGTCCCGGAGACCAGTACGAGCAGTACTTC.

This clone was counted a single time. This rearrangement joins TRBV9 to TRBJ1-1; a weak D match, TRBD1 (6 bases). Between the trimmed V and J ends, which lost 3 bases and 5 bases, there was a span of 11 bases. The CDR3 has 13 amino acids. Germline CDR1 reads SGDLS; CDR2 reads YYNGEE. The CDR3 is CASSGGGPTEAFF. As DNA, the CDR3 is TGTGCCAGCAGCGGCGGGGGGCCAACTGAAGCTTTCTTT.

This chain links TRBV27 with TRBJ1-2; TRBD1 matches at 8 bases. Germline assignment: CDR1 MNHEY and CDR2 SMNVEV (reference sequence). This CDR3 has 15 residues. With 4 bases clipped from V and 4 bases from J, the junction kept 8 bases outside the gene matches. The CDR3 nucleotides are TGTGCCAGCAGTTACGGGACAGGCGCTTCCTATGGCTACACCTTC. It specifies CASSYGTGASYGYTF.

The rearrangement joins TRBV7-9 to TRBJ1-2; D call uncertain. Between the trimmed V and J ends, which lost 1 base and 4 bases, there was a span of 7 bases. Germline V gives CDR1 SEHNR, CDR2 FQNEAQ (reference sequence). CDR3 length equals 13 residues. CDR3 protein: CASSLEPGYGYTF. The DNA of the CDR3 is TGTGCCAGCAGCTTAGAGCCGGGCTATGGCTACACCTTC.